The clone carrying this TCR beta chain was observed a handful of times. Its cognate antigen is unknown. CD45RO/CCR7/CD25/CD127/CD95/CD27 sorting isolated CD4+ naive, central memory, regulatory and stem cell-like memory cells. Populations isolated by sorting all had purity greater than 98%. Sequencing targeted expressed TCRB transcripts, as all isolated RNA had been reverse transcribed. The method was immunoSEQ multiplex PCR; TCRdb's version includes in-frame clones alone and lacks a portion of them. The data show under 250,000 clones, around 13% seen once. This record comes from a study of beta chain features in type 1 diabetes. The wider study: Age, gender and cell yields were similar between patients and healthy donors.

Study-wide points: People with Type 1 diabetes carried modestly yet significantly shorter TCRB CDR3s in all four CD4+ subsets. In these data, an HLA type influence on TCRB rearrangement remained unresolved.

Trimming took 6 bases from V and 1 from J; bases not matched to a gene: 10. Germline V gene lookup returns CDR1 MGHDK and CDR2 SYGVNS. This CDR3 has 17 amino acids. The sequence came from a man in his thirties or forties with type 1 diabetes. V and J are TRBV25-1 and TRBJ2-2, with 8 bases aligning to TRBD2. The sequenced sample was naive CD4+ T cells from blood. The CDR3 DNA reads TGTGCCAGCAGGAAAACGGGGGGGCCCCAGAACACCGGGGAGCTGTTTTTT. This codes for CASRKTGGPQNTGELFF.